A single sample gave rise to the 21 T cell receptor beta chains below, sequenced in a study of shared clonotypes between healthy human individuals. The protocol was immunoSEQ multiplex PCR, while the TCRdb copy is restricted to in-frame clones and leaves out a portion. The sample carries approximately 330,000 clones, more than 60% recorded once. Sequencing input: memory CD4+ T cells sorted from blood. Described subset: CD45RA-negative fraction. The receptors originated from a man aged 25-45 years in good health.

CDR3 in amino acids: CASMGTAETQYF. The CDR3 DNA reads as TGTGCCAGCATGGGGACGGCAGAGACCCAGTACTTC. The chain is built from TRBV6-5 and TRBJ2-5; D may be TRBD1 or TRBD2 (5 bases each). This CDR3 is built from 12 residues. Germline CDR1 and CDR2: MNHEY and SVGAGI. Trimming shortened V by 7 bases and J by 4 bases, and 10 bases separated the two germline ends.

The J gene is TRBJ2-2, the V gene TRBV14, with 14 positions matching TRBD2. This CDR3 contains 19 residues. CDR1 and CDR2 from the germline V gene are SGHDN and FVKESK. The ends lost 1 base at V and 8 bases at J; junction bases unmatched: 12. The CDR3 protein is CASSQAGYGLAGGDGELFF. The CDR3 DNA sequence: TGTGCCAGCAGCCAAGCCGGCTACGGACTAGCGGGAGGAGATGGGGAGCTGTTTTTT.

This chain connects TRBV25-1 to TRBJ2-2, with D possibly matching TRBD1 (6 bases). V lost 9 bases to trimming and J lost 1 base, with 12 bases between them. Per germline, CDR1 MGHDK and CDR2 SYGVNS. This CDR3 contains 14 residues. DNA of the CDR3: TGTGCCAGTATTTCACAGGGGAACACCGGGGAGCTGTTTTTT. This codes for CASISQGNTGELFF.

CDR3 amino acids: CASSIYSAVADTQYF. For the CDR3, the DNA is TGTGCCAGTAGTATCTATAGCGCGGTGGCGGATACGCAGTATTTT. The chain couples TRBV19 to TRBJ2-3, with D possibly TRBD2 on 5 matching bases. CDR1 and CDR2 from the germline V gene are LNHDA and SQIVND (reference sequence). V shed 3 bases and J shed 6 bases, with 16 bases lying between them. The CDR3 consists of 15 residues.

V is TRBV6-6 and J is TRBJ2-5; 12 bases match TRBD2. Germline CDR1 reads MNHNY; CDR2 reads SVGAGI (reference sequence). This CDR3 is built from 16 residues. The junction had 6 bases not matched to a gene; V was cut back by 2 bases and J by 5 bases. CDR3 nucleotides: TGTGCCAGCAGTTACAGGACTAGCGGGATGAGGGAGACCCAGTACTTC. Encoded protein: CASSYRTSGMRETQYF.

The CDR3 region is CASSFASGGPNNEQFF. As DNA, the CDR3 is TGTGCCAGCAGCTTCGCTAGCGGGGGGCCGAACAATGAGCAGTTCTTC. V is TRBV5-4 and J is TRBJ2-1, with 11 bases identical to TRBD2. The CDR3 length is 16 residues. V trimming: 2 bases; J trimming: 5 bases; junction bases outside the gene matches: 6. The germline gives CDR1 SGHNT, CDR2 YYREEE (reference sequence).

CDR3 amino acids: CASTRYVGTANTGELFF. The CDR3 DNA follows: TGTGCCAGTACCCGGTACGTCGGGACCGCGAACACCGGGGAGCTGTTTTTT. The V call is TRBV19, the J call TRBJ2-2; either TRBD1 or TRBD2 may supply D (5 bases each). Germline values: CDR1 LNHDA, CDR2 SQIVND (reference sequence). The CDR3 is 17 residues long. Trimming shortened V by 7 bases and J by 0 bases, and 18 bases separated the two germline ends.

The chain carries TRBV7-9 and TRBJ2-5; TRBD1 might be the D (6 bases). Germline CDR1 is SEHNR and CDR2 is FQNEAQ (reference sequence). This CDR3 has 13 residues. Deletions cut 6 bases from V and 1 base from J, with 9 bases between. CDR3 nucleotide sequence: TGTGCCAGCAGGAAGGACAGCCAAGAGACCCAGTACTTC. Amino acid sequence: CASRKDSQETQYF.

This clone was seen a handful of times. The genes are TRBV5-4 and TRBJ1-2, with TRBD1 matching 7 bases. CDR1 and CDR2 from the germline V gene are SGHNT and YYREEE (reference sequence). Trimming at V came to 4 bases and at J to 3 bases, leaving 15 bases not matched to a gene. This CDR3 is built from 17 residues. CDR3 loop: CASSPGGLAGGYYGYTF. DNA of the CDR3: TGTGCCAGCAGCCCCGGAGGACTCGCAGGGGGATACTATGGCTACACCTTC.

The chain is built from TRBV19 and TRBJ2-4; 13 bases map to TRBD2. The CDR3 runs to 19 residues. The V and J ends lost 5 bases and 0 bases, in that order; junction bases with no gene match: 10. In germline, CDR1 is LNHDA, CDR2 SQIVND (reference sequence). The CDR3 sequence: CASSAPGLAGSLAKNIQYF. CDR3 nucleotides: TGTGCCAGTAGTGCGCCGGGACTAGCGGGGTCCCTAGCCAAAAACATTCAGTACTTC.

V is TRBV11-2 and J is TRBJ2-7; the match to TRBD2 covers 9 bases. V shed 5 bases, J shed 4 bases, and the junction held 9 bases outside the gene matches. The CDR3 is 15 residues long. Germline V gene sequence: CDR1 SGHAT, CDR2 FQNNGV. DNA for the CDR3: TGTGCCAGCAGCGACACACGGCGGGAGGGGTACGAGCAGTACTTC. Amino acids: CASSDTRREGYEQYF.

The chain has TRBV9 and TRBJ2-3, with 16 bases identical to TRBD2. V gave up 3 bases and J gave up 4 bases; unmatched junction bases: 5. The CDR3 covers 17 residues. Per the germline V gene, CDR1 is SGDLS and CDR2 is YYNGEE. CDR3 DNA: TGTGCCAGCAGCGAAGGGACTAGCGGGAGGGTTGCAGATACGCAGTATTTT. Translated, it gives CASSEGTSGRVADTQYF. Filled out from reference TRBV9 and TRBJ2-3, the complete variable domain reads DSGVTQTPKHLITATGQRVTLRCSPRSGDLSVYWYQQSLDQGLQFLIQYYNGEERAKGNILERFSAQQFPDLHSELNLSSLELGDSALYFCASSEGTSGRVADTQYFGPGTRLTVL.

The chain is built from TRBV25-1 and TRBJ2-1; TRBD2 might be the D (5 bases). Trimming took 10 bases from V and 4 from J, leaving 23 bases between them. This CDR3 has 16 amino acids. Germline-derived CDR1 and CDR2 are MGHDK and SYGVNS. The CDR3 region has the DNA TGTGCCACCCAACGCCGAAGGGCTAGCAGATACAATGAGCAGTTCTTC. It translates to CATQRRRASRYNEQFF.

In the case of this clone: A far larger clone is one base from this, pointing to a likely read error. J is TRBJ1-5 and V is TRBV14, with D possibly matching TRBD1 (5 bases). V was cut by 3 bases and J by 7 bases, with 10 bases left in between. There are 13 residues in the CDR3. Germline assignment: CDR1 SGHDN and CDR2 FVKESK. The CDR3 nucleotides read TGTGCCAGCAGCCATTCAGGGTGGCAGCCCCAGCATTTT. Translation: CASSHSGWQPQHF.

V and J are TRBV6-5 and TRBJ2-1; 11 bases agree with TRBD1. There are 16 residues in the CDR3. V shed 1 base, J shed 6 bases, and the junction held 5 bases outside the gene matches. Germline V gene data show CDR1 as MNHEY and CDR2 as SVGAGI. The chain's CDR3 is CASSYFRGTGGNEQFF. The CDR3 DNA reads TGTGCCAGCAGTTACTTTAGGGGGACAGGGGGCAATGAGCAGTTCTTC.

This clone showed up just once. The chain joins TRBV27 to TRBJ1-5; D is undetermined. The ends were cut back, 5 bases at V and 0 bases at J, with 11 bases in the middle. Germline lookup yields CDR1 MNHEY and CDR2 SMNVEV (reference sequence). The CDR3 runs to 15 residues. CDR3 DNA: TGTGCCAGCAGTCCCGCTATGTATAGCAATCAGCCCCAGCATTTT. This gives the protein CASSPAMYSNQPQHF.

Many counts were recorded for this clone. The V call is TRBV5-1, the J call TRBJ2-1; D remains unclear. The CDR3 runs 11 residues. Germline values: CDR1 SGHRS, CDR2 YFSETQ. V was shortened by 4 bases and J by 7 bases, with 6 bases between the two germline ends. CDR3 amino acids: CASSKGNEQFF. In DNA, the CDR3 is TGCGCCAGCAGCAAAGGTAATGAGCAGTTCTTC.

The rearrangement uses TRBV10-1 and TRBJ2-1; D gene ambiguous. The germline V gene encodes CDR1 WNHNN and CDR2 SYGVQD (reference sequence). The CDR3 has 13 residues. The V end was cut by 3 bases, the J end by 4 bases, with 7 bases between. For the CDR3, the DNA is TGCGCCAGCAGTGATTCGCCATACAATGAGCAGTTCTTC. Its translation: CASSDSPYNEQFF.

This clone was found many times. Here the CDR3 DNA reads TGTGCCAGCAGCTCAGCTTATAACGGGGAGCTGTTTTTT. Its protein is CASSSAYNGELFF. The genes are TRBV5-4 and TRBJ2-2; D remains ambiguous. This CDR3 has 13 residues. The V end was cut by 3 bases, the J end by 7 bases, with 10 bases between. Germline lookup yields CDR1 SGHNT and CDR2 YYREEE (reference sequence).

The chain couples TRBV4-2 to TRBJ2-7, with TRBD2 as a possible D gene (7 bases). CDR3 length: 18 amino acids. V lost 0 bases and J 7 bases, leaving 25 bases between the germline ends. CDR1 is LGHNA, CDR2 YNFKEQ, per germline. CDR3 protein: CASSQDPQGGERTAEQYF. CDR3 sequence (DNA): TGTGCCAGCAGCCAAGATCCGCAAGGGGGGGAGCGAACGGCGGAGCAGTACTTC.

The chain recombines TRBV18 with TRBJ2-5; 11 nucleotides align to TRBD1. J was trimmed by 4 bases and V by 0 bases; bases with no gene match: 7. Germline V gene lookup returns CDR1 KGHSH and CDR2 LQKENI. The CDR3 is 17 residues long. CDR3 sequence (DNA): TGTGCCAGCTCACCACCGCGCGGACAGGGGGCGAGAGAGACCCAGTACTTC. It yields the protein CASSPPRGQGARETQYF.